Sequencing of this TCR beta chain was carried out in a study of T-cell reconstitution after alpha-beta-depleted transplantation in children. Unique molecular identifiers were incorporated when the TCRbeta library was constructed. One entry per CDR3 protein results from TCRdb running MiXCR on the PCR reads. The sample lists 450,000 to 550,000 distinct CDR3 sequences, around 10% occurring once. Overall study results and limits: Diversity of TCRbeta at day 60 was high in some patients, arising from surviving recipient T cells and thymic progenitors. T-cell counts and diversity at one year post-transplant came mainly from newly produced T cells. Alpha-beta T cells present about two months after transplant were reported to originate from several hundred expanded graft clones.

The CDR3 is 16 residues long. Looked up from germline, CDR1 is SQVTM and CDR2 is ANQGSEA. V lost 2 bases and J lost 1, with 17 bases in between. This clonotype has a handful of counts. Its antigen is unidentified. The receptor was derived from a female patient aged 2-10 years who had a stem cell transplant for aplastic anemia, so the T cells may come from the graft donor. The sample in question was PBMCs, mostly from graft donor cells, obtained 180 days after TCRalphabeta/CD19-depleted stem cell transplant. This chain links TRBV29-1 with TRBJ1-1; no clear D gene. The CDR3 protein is CSVEPPAPVRNTEAFF. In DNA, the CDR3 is TGCAGCGTTGAACCCCCCGCTCCAGTCAGGAACACTGAAGCTTTCTTT.